These 20 T cell receptor beta chains originate from one sample sequenced in a study of breast tumors, draining lymph nodes, adjacent tissues. Each CDR3 protein gets one entry after TCRdb re-called the multiplex PCR reads with MiXCR. The sample lists 15,000 or so distinct CDR3 sequences; less than 85% were seen once. Sequencing input: tumor-adjacent breast tissue. The receptors were sampled from a female donor with breast cancer. Some clones in this sample may be carry-over from other donors' samples.

This clonotype was seen more than once but under ten times. CDR3 nucleotides: TGTGCCAGCAGCTACGGCTGGGGGGTAAACACTGAAGCTTTCTTT. Amino acids: CASSYGWGVNTEAFF. This chain joins TRBV7-2 and TRBJ1-1; D might be TRBD1 (5 bases). The V gene lost 4 bases and the J gene lost 2 bases, with 14 bases spanning the gap. This CDR3 has 15 amino acids. Germline CDR1 reads SGHTA; CDR2 reads FQGNSA.

The chain recombines TRBV28 with TRBJ2-3, with D perhaps TRBD2 (7 bases). The V and J ends lost 6 bases and 3 bases respectively, with 19 bases between them. Germline CDR1 and CDR2: MDHEN and SYDVKM. CDR3 length: 16 residues. CDR3 residues: CASSPPLGRGTDTQYF. The CDR3 nucleotides read TGTGCCAGCAGCCCCCCCCTTGGGAGGGGGACAGATACGCAGTATTTT. Supplemented by reference TRBV28 and TRBJ2-3, the full variable domain reads DVKVTQSSRYLVKRTGEKVFLECVQDMDHENMFWYRQDPGLGLRLIYFSYDVKMKEKGDIPEGYSVSREKKERFSLILESASTNQTSMYLCASSPPLGRGTDTQYFGPGTRLTVL.

The chain joins TRBV4-2 to TRBJ2-7, with D uncertain. Trimming pared 1 base from V and 2 bases from J, leaving 9 bases between. Germline assignment: CDR1 LGHNA and CDR2 YNFKEQ. The CDR3 is 14 amino acids. Here the CDR3 reads CASSQGSQAYEQYF. The CDR3 DNA reads as TGTGCCAGCAGCCAAGGGAGTCAGGCCTACGAGCAGTACTTC.

Of note for this clonotype: Its ends do not fully match the called genes, so a read error is possible. The CDR3 bases are TGCGCCAGCGGCCAAGGAAAACGTTCCCAAGAGACCCAGTACTTC. Its protein is CASGQGKRSQETQYF. The chain uses TRBV4-1 and TRBJ2-5; D not certain. There are 15 residues in the CDR3. CDR1 and CDR2 (germline): MGHRA, YSYEKL.

The genes are TRBV20-1 and TRBJ1-5, with D hard to call. The V end lost 1 base, the J end lost 0 bases, and 4 bases lay between the germline ends. The CDR3 length is 13 residues. Germline V gene lookup returns CDR1 DFQATT and CDR2 SNEGSKA (reference sequence). CDR3 region: CSARGDSNQPQHF. The CDR3 DNA sequence: TGCAGTGCTAGAGGGGATAGCAATCAGCCCCAGCATTTT.

V gene TRBV4-1 combines with J gene TRBJ2-2; possible D gene TRBD1, 7 bases. CDR3 size: 19 residues. CDR1 MGHRA and CDR2 YSYEKL come from the germline V gene. Trimming took 0 bases from V and 2 from J, leaving 19 bases between them. The CDR3 bases are TGCGCCAGCAGCCAAGATGTACGACAGGGAGGTGTTAACACCGGGGAGCTGTTTTTT. This translates into CASSQDVRQGGVNTGELFF.

This clonotype is classed as medium-sized. The DNA of the CDR3 is TGTGCCACCAGTGACCTGGGACAGGGGGTCTCAGATACGCAGTATTTT. It translates to CATSDLGQGVSDTQYF. The chain has TRBV24-1 and TRBJ2-3; 11 nucleotides line up with TRBD1. From germline, CDR1 is KGHDR and CDR2 SFDVKD. The V and J ends lost 4 bases and 4 bases, in that order; junction bases with no gene match: 6. CDR3 size: 16 residues.

The rearrangement uses TRBV6-6 and TRBJ2-7; D is tentatively TRBD1 or TRBD2 (5 bases each). Germline CDR1 and CDR2: MNHNY and SVGAGI (reference sequence). The V end lost 4 bases, the J end lost 3 bases, and 19 bases lay between the germline ends. This CDR3 has 16 residues. In DNA form, the CDR3 reads TGTGCCAGCAGTTCCGTGGGGGTCGGATCCCACTACGAGCAGTACTTC. Protein: CASSSVGVGSHYEQYF.

The chain employs TRBV15 and TRBJ2-1, with D possibly being TRBD2 (5 bases). The CDR3 extends over 13 amino acids. Trimming shortened V by 3 bases and J by 8 bases, and 11 bases separated the two germline ends. Germline-derived CDR1 and CDR2 are LNHNV and YYDKDF (reference sequence). CDR3 DNA: TGTGCCACCAGCAGCGGGAAGCCAGATGAGCAGTTCTTC. Amino acids: CATSSGKPDEQFF.

The J gene is TRBJ2-7, the V gene TRBV2, with D tentatively TRBD2 (6 bases). V lost 1 base and J lost 2, with 12 bases in between. The CDR3 covers 15 residues. Looked up from germline, CDR1 is SNHLY and CDR2 is FYNNEI. CDR3 coding DNA: TGTGCCAGCAGTGAAGAGCCCGGAGGGCCCTACGAGCAGTACTTC. Protein product: CASSEEPGGPYEQYF.

V and J are TRBV20-1 and TRBJ2-3; perhaps D is TRBD1 or TRBD2 (6 bases each). This CDR3 contains 14 residues. Germline V lookup: CDR1 DFQATT, CDR2 SNEGSKA (reference sequence). The V gene lost 6 bases and the J gene lost 6 bases, with 19 bases spanning the gap. The CDR3 nucleotides read TGCAGTGCAGGGGGGTCGGCCTATTCCGATACGCAGTATTTT. This sequence encodes CSAGGSAYSDTQYF.

The V and J genes are TRBV4-1 and TRBJ2-3; 14 bases agree with TRBD2. The CDR3 covers 17 residues. CDR1 is MGHRA, CDR2 YSYEKL, per germline. The J segment lost 4 bases and the V segment lost 2 bases, leaving 5 bases of the junction unmatched. As DNA, the CDR3 is TGCGCCAGCAGCCAACCCGGGACTAGCGGGAGCCCAGATACGCAGTATTTT. Translated: CASSQPGTSGSPDTQYF.

V is TRBV4-2 and J is TRBJ2-5; 13 bases match TRBD2. This CDR3 is 17 amino acids long. Germline CDR1 is LGHNA and CDR2 is YNFKEQ. V gave up 1 base and J gave up 3 bases; unmatched junction bases: 5. CDR3 bases: TGTGCCAGCAGCCAAGGCCCCGGACTAGCGGGAGAAGAGACCCAGTACTTC. Translating it yields CASSQGPGLAGEETQYF.

V and J are TRBV19 and TRBJ2-7, with TRBD1 matching over 10 bases. Germline CDR1 LNHDA, CDR2 SQIVND (reference sequence). The V gene end was trimmed by 4 bases and the J gene end by 5 bases; junction bases not matched to a gene: 11. This CDR3 spans 16 amino acids. DNA of the CDR3: TGTGCCAGTAGTACCCGACAGGGGGCGAAAAGGAACGAGCAGTACTTC. Translating it yields CASSTRQGAKRNEQYF.

There are many counts of this clonotype. J is TRBJ2-7 and V is TRBV6-1; TRBD2 is a possible D gene (6 bases). The CDR3 contains 18 residues. Germline V CDR1 and CDR2: MNHNS, SASEGT. Trimming removed 3 bases from V and 1 base from J, with 22 bases in between. CDR3 DNA: TGTGCCAGCAGTGACTTCGACCAACTAGCTCTCTTTTCCTACGAGCAGTACTTC. The encoded protein is CASSDFDQLALFSYEQYF.

The chain carries TRBV4-1 and TRBJ2-7; D is perhaps TRBD1 (5 bases). The germline V gene has CDR1 MGHRA and CDR2 YSYEKL. V was cut by 0 bases and J by 6 bases, with 12 bases left in between. The CDR3 spans 14 residues. The CDR3 coding sequence is TGCGCCAGCAGCCAAGACATCCTGGGGCTCGAGCAGTACTTC. This sequence encodes CASSQDILGLEQYF.

The chain is built from TRBV24-1 and TRBJ1-2, with no clear D. Trimming cost V 0 bases and J 8 bases, with 6 bases left between them. Germline CDR1 KGHDR, CDR2 SFDVKD. CDR3 size: 12 residues. CDR3 nucleotides: TGTGCCACCAGTGATTTGTTCAGGGGCTACACCTTC. It yields the protein CATSDLFRGYTF.

V is TRBV7-8 and J is TRBJ2-7; the match to TRBD2 covers 8 bases. The CDR3 has 16 amino acids. Germline values: CDR1 SGHVS, CDR2 FQNEAQ. The J segment lost 0 bases and the V segment lost 5 bases, leaving 9 bases of the junction unmatched. The CDR3 reads CASSPWGGGSSYEQYF. CDR3 DNA: TGTGCCAGCAGCCCGTGGGGCGGGGGGAGCTCCTACGAGCAGTACTTC.

V gene TRBV4-1 combines with J gene TRBJ1-5; 7 bases match TRBD1. Germline V gives CDR1 MGHRA, CDR2 YSYEKL. This CDR3 is 16 amino acids long. V dropped 0 bases and J dropped 4; count of bases not matched to a gene: 6. The CDR3 spells CASSQDAGTVNQPQHF. The CDR3, as DNA: TGCGCCAGCAGCCAAGACGCCGGGACAGTTAATCAGCCCCAGCATTTT.

This chain uses TRBV7-8 with TRBJ2-1; 7 positions match TRBD2. The CDR3 spans 13 residues. The V and J ends lost 5 bases and 8 bases, in that order; junction bases with no gene match: 6. Germline V gives CDR1 SGHVS, CDR2 FQNEAQ. CDR3 DNA: TGTGCCAGCAGCCAAGCGGGAACGTATGAGCAGTTCTTC. Translating gives CASSQAGTYEQFF.